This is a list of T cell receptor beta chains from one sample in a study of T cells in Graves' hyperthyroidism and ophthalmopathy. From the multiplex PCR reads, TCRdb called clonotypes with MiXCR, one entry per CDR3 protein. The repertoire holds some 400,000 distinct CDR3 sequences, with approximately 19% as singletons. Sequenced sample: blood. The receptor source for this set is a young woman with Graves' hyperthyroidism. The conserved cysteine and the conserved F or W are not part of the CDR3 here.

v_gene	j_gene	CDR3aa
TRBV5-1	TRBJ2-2	ASSLEAGELF
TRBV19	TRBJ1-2	ASSTTSMDGYT
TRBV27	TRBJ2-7	ASSNPGGYDEQY
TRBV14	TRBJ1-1	ASSQNRYTEAF
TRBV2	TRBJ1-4	ASSVIQEKLF
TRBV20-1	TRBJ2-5	SARLGRADLQETQY
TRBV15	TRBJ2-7	ATSEAGYEQY
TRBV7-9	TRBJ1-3	ASSSRGLSGNTIY
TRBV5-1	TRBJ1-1	ASSPATRTGNTEAF
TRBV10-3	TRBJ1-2	AISETGGDGYGYT
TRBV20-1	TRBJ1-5	SARDRNHQPQH